The 26 T cell receptor beta chains below were found in one sample sequenced in a study of T cells in localized non-small cell lung cancer. Profiled with immunoSEQ multiplex PCR; TCRdb holds only in-frame clones, not every one. The table has roughly 20,000 clones, about 87% seen once. The sequenced sample was peripheral blood, obtained before any cancer treatment. The source is a male donor at least 60 years old with stage I squamous cell lung carcinoma.

The chain joins TRBV5-1 to TRBJ2-3; tentative D call: TRBD1 (6 bases). There are 17 residues in the CDR3. V lost 0 bases to trimming and J lost 3 bases, with 17 bases between them. Germline values: CDR1 SGHRS, CDR2 YFSETQ. CDR3 in amino acids: CASSLASGVVLTDTQYF. The CDR3 nucleotides read TGCGCCAGCAGCTTGGCCTCAGGGGTGGTATTGACAGATACGCAGTATTTT.

This sequence joins TRBV19 and TRBJ2-5, with 7 bases that match TRBD1. CDR1 and CDR2 from the germline V gene are LNHDA and SQIVND (reference sequence). The V and J ends lost 3 bases and 5 bases, in that order; junction bases with no gene match: 6. CDR3 length equals 14 residues. The CDR3 DNA is TGTGCCAGTAGTATCCAAGGGGGCGTGGAGACCCAGTACTTC. This encodes CASSIQGGVETQYF.

The chain combines TRBV6-1 with TRBJ1-6; D gene uncertain. The CDR3 covers 14 residues. Trimming left V 8 bases short and J 6 bases short, with 14 bases between. Per the germline V gene, CDR1 is MNHNS and CDR2 is SASEGT. The CDR3 nucleotides are TGTGCCAGCGTCCACGCCACGAGTAATTCACCCCTCCACTTT. It codes for CASVHATSNSPLHF.

This clone was counted only a few times. V and J are TRBV28 and TRBJ2-3; D gene uncertain. The CDR3 loop spans 14 amino acids. Per the germline V gene, CDR1 is MDHEN and CDR2 is SYDVKM. Trimming removed 3 bases from V and 1 base from J, with 8 bases in between. For the CDR3, the DNA is TGTGCCAGCAGTTTTGTGGCGGGCACAGATACGCAGTATTTT. As protein: CASSFVAGTDTQYF.

The chain recombines TRBV6-4 with TRBJ2-2; D might be TRBD1 (6 bases). The germline V gene has CDR1 MRHNA and CDR2 SNTAGT. The V gene lost 5 bases and the J gene lost 8 bases, with 15 bases spanning the gap. CDR3 size: 14 residues. This chain's CDR3 is CASSQELGAGELFF. The CDR3 DNA follows: TGTGCCAGCAGTCAAGAACTGGGGGCAGGGGAGCTGTTTTTT.

A single count supports this clone. The V gene is TRBV27, the J gene TRBJ2-7; the D call may be TRBD1 or TRBD2 (5 bases each). CDR1 is MNHEY, CDR2 SMNVEV, per germline (reference sequence). Trimming removed 2 bases from V and 8 bases from J, with 10 bases in between. This CDR3 has 12 amino acids. CDR3 region: CASSLGGIKQYF. CDR3 coding DNA: TGTGCCAGCAGTTTAGGGGGAATTAAGCAGTACTTC.

The chain uses TRBV28 and TRBJ1-5; 9 positions agree with TRBD1. J lost 12 bases, V lost 8 bases, and 14 bases had no gene match. Per the germline V gene, CDR1 is MDHEN and CDR2 is SYDVKM. This CDR3 is built from 14 residues. The CDR3 sequence is CASFYRGRMGDQHF. CDR3 nucleotides: TGTGCCAGCTTTTACAGGGGGCGGATGGGGGACCAGCATTTT.

The J gene is TRBJ1-3, the V gene TRBV11-2, with unresolved D. Per the germline V gene, CDR1 is SGHAT and CDR2 is FQNNGV. This CDR3 region has 16 residues. V lost 5 bases and J lost 0, with 14 bases in between. CDR3 sequence reads: CASSPWSYSSGNTIYF. In DNA, the CDR3 is TGTGCCAGCAGCCCTTGGAGTTACTCCTCTGGAAACACCATATATTTT.

The chain joins TRBV7-2 to TRBJ1-2, with 8 positions matching TRBD1. The V gene end was trimmed by 1 base and the J gene end by 5 bases; junction bases not matched to a gene: 9. This CDR3 is built from 16 residues. CDR1 is SGHTA, CDR2 FQGNSA, per germline. The CDR3 spells CASSLGGAGGAYGYTF. The DNA of the CDR3 is TGTGCCAGCAGCTTAGGTGGGGCAGGGGGCGCGTATGGCTACACCTTC.

The chain joins TRBV7-2 to TRBJ2-5, with D uncertain. The germline V gene has CDR1 SGHTA and CDR2 FQGNSA. Between the trimmed V and J ends, which lost 5 bases and 5 bases, there was a span of 9 bases. This CDR3 spans 12 amino acids. CDR3 region: CASSLAWETQYF. The CDR3 DNA reads as TGTGCCAGCAGCCTGGCATGGGAGACCCAGTACTTC.

The V and J genes are TRBV19 and TRBJ1-1; 7 bases map to TRBD1. The CDR3 consists of 12 residues. Per the germline V gene, CDR1 is LNHDA and CDR2 is SQIVND (reference sequence). The ends lost 6 bases at V and 3 bases at J; junction bases unmatched: 1. The CDR3 DNA reads as TGTGCCAGTAGCGACAGGGACACTGAAGCTTTCTTT. It specifies CASSDRDTEAFF.

CDR3 in DNA: TGCGCCAGCGGCAATAGGGAGGCCAACACCGGGGAGCTGTTTTTT. Translating gives CASGNREANTGELFF. The J gene is TRBJ2-2, the V gene TRBV5-1; tentative D call: TRBD2 (6 bases). The CDR3 loop spans 15 amino acids. The germline gives CDR1 SGHRS, CDR2 YFSETQ. V was clipped by 7 bases and J by 2 bases, with 15 bases between them.

The genes are TRBV11-2 and TRBJ2-3; 10 bases agree with TRBD2. Germline V CDR1 and CDR2: SGHAT, FQNNGV. The junction had 15 bases not matched to a gene; V was cut back by 2 bases and J by 4 bases. This CDR3 comprises 19 residues. The CDR3 bases are TGTGCCAGCAGCTTAACCCAGCGGGGGGGCCTCCCAATGTCAGATACGCAGTATTTT. Protein sequence: CASSLTQRGGLPMSDTQYF.

This sequence joins TRBV4-1 and TRBJ2-3; D tentatively fits TRBD1 or TRBD2 (5 bases each). There are 14 residues in the CDR3. Germline loops: CDR1 MGHRA, CDR2 YSYEKL. Trimming pared 4 bases from V and 0 bases from J, leaving 8 bases between. CDR3: CASSRGFSTDTQYF. The CDR3 DNA is TGCGCCAGCAGCCGGGGGTTTAGCACAGATACGCAGTATTTT.

This sequence joins TRBV2 and TRBJ1-1; TRBD1 is a possible D gene (6 bases). The germline CDR1 and CDR2 sequences are SNHLY and FYNNEI. The CDR3 totals 14 residues. V lost 6 bases, J lost 4 bases, and 15 bases lay in between. The CDR3 protein is CASRREQGGTEAFF. The CDR3 DNA reads as TGTGCCAGCAGACGTGAACAGGGTGGCACTGAAGCTTTCTTT.

J is TRBJ1-1 and V is TRBV27; D gene ambiguous. The CDR3 covers 13 residues. The V and J ends lost 3 bases and 3 bases respectively, with 8 bases between them. From germline, CDR1 is MNHEY and CDR2 SMNVEV (reference sequence). For the CDR3, the DNA is TGTGCCAGCAGTTTTACCCGGGACACTGAAGCTTTCTTT. Residues: CASSFTRDTEAFF.

The chain couples TRBV5-4 to TRBJ2-7; D is ambiguous. Germline lookup yields CDR1 SGHNT and CDR2 YYREEE (reference sequence). V was cut by 4 bases and J by 1 base, with 6 bases left in between. This CDR3 spans 12 amino acids. CDR3 protein: CASSQNSYEQYF. CDR3 nucleotides: TGTGCCAGCAGCCAGAATTCCTACGAGCAGTACTTC. Full variable domain (missing parts from reference TRBV5-4 and TRBJ2-7): ETGVTQSPTHLIKTRGQQVTLRCSSQSGHNTVSWYQQALGQGPQFIFQYYREEENGRGNFPPRFSGLQFPNYSSELNVNALELDDSALYLCASSQNSYEQYFGPGTRLTVT.

The genes are TRBV5-1 and TRBJ2-2, with TRBD2 matching over 10 bases. CDR1 and CDR2 (germline): SGHRS, YFSETQ. Trimming took 4 bases from V and 0 from J; bases not matched to a gene: 6. This CDR3 contains 17 residues. The CDR3 protein is CASSSPSGGSNTGELFF. In nucleotides, the CDR3 is TGCGCCAGCAGCAGTCCTAGCGGGGGCTCGAACACCGGGGAGCTGTTTTTT.

V usage is TRBV27 and J usage is TRBJ1-5, with a tentative D call TRBD1 (5 bases). Deletions cut 2 bases from V and 9 bases from J, with 11 bases between. The V gene's germline CDR1 is MNHEY and CDR2 SMNVEV (reference sequence). This CDR3 contains 13 residues. The DNA for the CDR3 is TGTGCCAGCAGTTTAGGGGGGTACATGCCCCAGCATTTT. Residues: CASSLGGYMPQHF.

V gene TRBV5-1 combines with J gene TRBJ2-3; 8 bases map to TRBD2. The CDR3 sequence is 15 residues long. Looked up from germline, CDR1 is SGHRS and CDR2 is YFSETQ. V lost 0 bases to trimming and J lost 3 bases; unmatched junction nucleotides: 3. The CDR3 reads CASSLAGGWTDTQYF. The CDR3 DNA follows: TGCGCCAGCAGCTTGGCGGGGGGGTGGACAGATACGCAGTATTTT.

The V call is TRBV30, the J call TRBJ2-3; 9 bases map to TRBD1. Germline V gives CDR1 GTSNPN, CDR2 SVGIG (reference sequence). The length of the CDR3 is 17 residues. Trimming cost V 3 bases and J 4 bases; bases outside gene matches: 14. DNA for the CDR3: TGTGCCTGGAGCCACTCGGCGCGACAGGGGGTGGCAGATACGCAGTATTTT. This gives the protein CAWSHSARQGVADTQYF.

V usage is TRBV6-1 and J usage is TRBJ2-3; TRBD1 might be the D (6 bases). Germline V lookup: CDR1 MNHNS, CDR2 SASEGT. The CDR3 extends over 16 amino acids. V lost 2 bases, J lost 0 bases, and 12 bases lay in between. The CDR3 sequence: CASSERAGTSTDTQYF. The CDR3, as DNA: TGTGCCAGCAGTGAACGGGCAGGGACAAGCACAGATACGCAGTATTTT.

The J gene is TRBJ2-1, the V gene TRBV6-5; D is possibly TRBD2 (6 bases). V shed 6 bases and J shed 5 bases, with 8 bases lying between them. The CDR3 loop spans 12 amino acids. CDR1 and CDR2 from the germline V gene are MNHEY and SVGAGI. CDR3 region: CASRTGDNEQFF. The CDR3 nucleotides are TGTGCCAGCAGAACGGGGGACAATGAGCAGTTCTTC.

The chain combines TRBV5-1 with TRBJ2-7; 8 positions match TRBD1. The CDR3 totals 15 residues. Per the germline V gene, CDR1 is SGHRS and CDR2 is YFSETQ. V trimming: 4 bases; J trimming: 4 bases; junction bases outside the gene matches: 10. The CDR3 DNA is TGCGCCAGCAGCCCTCAACCGGGACAGGAATACGAGCAGTACTTC. Protein product: CASSPQPGQEYEQYF.

The V gene is TRBV7-8, the J gene TRBJ2-1; D unresolved. V lost 5 bases and J lost 9, with 11 bases in between. The germline V gene encodes CDR1 SGHVS and CDR2 FQNEAQ. There are 12 residues in the CDR3. CDR3: CASSLLLGEQFF. In DNA, the CDR3 is TGTGCCAGCAGCCTGCTATTGGGTGAGCAGTTCTTC.

The genes are TRBV7-2 and TRBJ1-2; unclear D gene. The length of the CDR3 is 14 residues. V was pared by 1 base and J by 2 bases, with 8 bases between. CDR1 is SGHTA and CDR2 is FQGNSA in the germline V gene. Here the CDR3 reads CASSLEGTNYGYTF. CDR3 DNA: TGTGCCAGCAGCTTAGAGGGCACCAACTATGGCTACACCTTC.